This TCR beta chain was documented in a study of blood T cells in healthy people across ages. Sample-barcoded 5' priming and a J-beta primer mix drove a second PCR of roughly 6 to 12 cycles. Each CDR3 protein gets one entry after TCRdb re-called the 5' RACE reads with MiXCR. The data contain some 790,000 distinct CDR3 sequences, under 35% of them seen just once; the ten biggest clones take up roughly a sixth. Material: blood. This receptor was taken from a woman of 80 years or more in good health.

The CDR3 reads CASSLDKGFGAFF. The CDR3, as DNA: TGTGCCAGCAGCTTAGATAAGGGGTTCGGGGCTTTCTTT. V and J are TRBV11-2 and TRBJ1-1; D is possibly TRBD1 (5 bases). The CDR3 totals 13 residues. Trimming cost V 0 bases and J 11 bases, with 13 bases left between them. Germline CDR1 and CDR2: SGHAT and FQNNGV.